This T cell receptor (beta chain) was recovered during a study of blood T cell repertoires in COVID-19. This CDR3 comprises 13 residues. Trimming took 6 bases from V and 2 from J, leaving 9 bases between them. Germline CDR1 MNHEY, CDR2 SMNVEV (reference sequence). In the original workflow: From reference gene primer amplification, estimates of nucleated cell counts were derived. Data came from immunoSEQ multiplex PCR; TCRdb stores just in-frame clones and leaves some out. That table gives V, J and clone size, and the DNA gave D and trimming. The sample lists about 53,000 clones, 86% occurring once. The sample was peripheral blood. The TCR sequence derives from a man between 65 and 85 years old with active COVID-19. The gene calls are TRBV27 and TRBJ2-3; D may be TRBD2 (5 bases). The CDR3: CASSADYTDTQYF. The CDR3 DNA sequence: TGTGCCAGCAGCGCCGACTACACAGATACGCAGTATTTT.